This TCR beta chain emerged from a study of control samples from healthy donors and cancer patients. Data came from immunoSEQ multiplex PCR; TCRdb stores just in-frame clones and leaves some out. The data show approximately 220,000 clones, with about 94% seen just once and around 1.5% held by the top ten. V was pared by 8 bases and J by 4 bases, with 14 bases between. The CDR3 sequence is 13 residues long. Germline lookup yields CDR1 SGHTA and CDR2 FQGNSA. The TCR comes from a man aged 45 to 65 in good health. Material for sequencing was blood. This sequence joins TRBV7-2 and TRBJ1-1; D is ambiguous. CDR3 sequence reads: CASGYDAATEAFF. The CDR3 coding sequence is TGTGCCAGCGGTTATGATGCTGCCACTGAAGCTTTCTTT. Using reference TRBV7-2 and TRBJ1-1 for the parts outside the CDR3, the full variable domain is GAGVSQSPSNKVTEKGKDVELRCDPISGHTALYWYRQSLGQGLEFLIYFQGNSAPDKSGLPSDRFSAERTGGSVSTLTIQRTQQEDSAVYLCASGYDAATEAFFGQGTRLTVV.